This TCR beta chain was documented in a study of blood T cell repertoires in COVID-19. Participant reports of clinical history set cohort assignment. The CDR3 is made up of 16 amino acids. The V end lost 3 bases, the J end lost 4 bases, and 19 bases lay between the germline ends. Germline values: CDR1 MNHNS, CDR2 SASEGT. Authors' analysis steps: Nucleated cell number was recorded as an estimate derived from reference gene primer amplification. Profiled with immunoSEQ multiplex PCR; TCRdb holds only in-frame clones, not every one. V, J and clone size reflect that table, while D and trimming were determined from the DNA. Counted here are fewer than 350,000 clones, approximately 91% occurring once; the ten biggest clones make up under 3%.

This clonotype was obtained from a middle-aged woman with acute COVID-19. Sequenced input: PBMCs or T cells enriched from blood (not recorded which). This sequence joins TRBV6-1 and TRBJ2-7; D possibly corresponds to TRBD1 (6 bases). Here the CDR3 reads CASSDRQAAIMYEQYF. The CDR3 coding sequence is TGTGCCAGCAGTGATAGACAGGCCGCTATTATGTACGAGCAGTACTTC.